The clone carrying this T cell receptor (beta chain) has ten or more counts. Its cognate antigen is unknown. The record originates from a study of T cell repertoires in cytomegalovirus infection. Overall study: CMV infection and matching HLA type were both indicated by public TCR beta signatures.

TCRdb fed the reads into MiXCR, producing one record per CDR3 protein. The sample has approximately 500,000 distinct CDR3 sequences, 11% seen once. Findings and limits, study-wide: CMV-specific TCR beta clonotypes restricted by HLA-C dominated the ex vivo response. Summed public TCR beta family frequency identified CMV carriers bearing the relevant HLA.

V gave up 1 base and J gave up 7 bases, with 13 bases separating them. Germline V gene sequence: CDR1 SGHVS, CDR2 FQNEAQ. This CDR3 contains 15 residues. V and J are TRBV7-8 and TRBJ2-2; no clear D. The sample consisted of PBMCs. The sequence was obtained from a human donor in good health (CMV status not recorded). Some clones in this sample may be carry-over from other donors' samples. CDR3 residues: CASSLGGYLNGELFF. In DNA form, the CDR3 reads TGTGCCAGCAGCTTAGGCGGTTACTTAAACGGGGAGCTGTTTTTT.